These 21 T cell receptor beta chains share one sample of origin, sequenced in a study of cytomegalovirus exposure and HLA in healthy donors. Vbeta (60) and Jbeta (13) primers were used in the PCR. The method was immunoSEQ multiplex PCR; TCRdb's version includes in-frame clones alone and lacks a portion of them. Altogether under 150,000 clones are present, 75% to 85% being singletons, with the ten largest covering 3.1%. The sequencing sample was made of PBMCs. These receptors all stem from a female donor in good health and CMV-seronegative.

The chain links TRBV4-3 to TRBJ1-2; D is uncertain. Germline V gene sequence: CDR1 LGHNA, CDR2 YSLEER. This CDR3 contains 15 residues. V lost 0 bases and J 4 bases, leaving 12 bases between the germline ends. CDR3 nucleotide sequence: TGCGCCAGCAGCCAAGAGGTGGGCCGAGTCTATGGCTACACCTTC. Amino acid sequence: CASSQEVGRVYGYTF.

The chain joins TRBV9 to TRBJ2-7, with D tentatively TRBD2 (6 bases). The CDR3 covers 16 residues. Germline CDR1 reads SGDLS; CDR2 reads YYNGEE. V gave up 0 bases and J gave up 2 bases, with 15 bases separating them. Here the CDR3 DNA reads TGTGCCAGCAGCGTAGCTGGCAGTGCGGGGACCTACGAGCAGTACTTC. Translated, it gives CASSVAGSAGTYEQYF. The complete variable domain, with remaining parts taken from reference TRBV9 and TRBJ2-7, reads DSGVTQTPKHLITATGQRVTLRCSPRSGDLSVYWYQQSLDQGLQFLIQYYNGEERAKGNILERFSAQQFPDLHSELNLSSLELGDSALYFCASSVAGSAGTYEQYFGPGTRLTVT.

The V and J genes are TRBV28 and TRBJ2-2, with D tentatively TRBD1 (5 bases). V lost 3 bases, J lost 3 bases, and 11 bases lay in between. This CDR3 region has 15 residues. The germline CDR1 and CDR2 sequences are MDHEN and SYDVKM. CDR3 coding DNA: TGTGCCAGCAGTTTCCCCAGGGTCCACACCGGGGAGCTGTTTTTT. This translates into CASSFPRVHTGELFF.

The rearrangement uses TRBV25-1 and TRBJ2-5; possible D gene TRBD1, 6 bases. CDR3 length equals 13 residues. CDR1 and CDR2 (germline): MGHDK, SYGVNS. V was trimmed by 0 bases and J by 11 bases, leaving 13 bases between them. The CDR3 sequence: CASSEYFTGSQYF. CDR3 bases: TGTGCCAGCAGTGAATATTTCACAGGGTCACAGTACTTC. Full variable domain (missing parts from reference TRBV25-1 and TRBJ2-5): EADIYQTPRYLVIGTGKKITLECSQTMGHDKMYWYQQDPGMELHLIHYSYGVNSTEKGDLSSESTVSRIRTEHFPLTLESARPSHTSQYLCASSEYFTGSQYFGPGTRLLVL.

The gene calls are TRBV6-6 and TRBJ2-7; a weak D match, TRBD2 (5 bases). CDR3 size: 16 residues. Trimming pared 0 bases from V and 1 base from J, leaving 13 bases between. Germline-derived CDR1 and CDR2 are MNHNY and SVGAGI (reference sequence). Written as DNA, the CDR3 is TGTGCCAGCAGTTACTCGAGTGCGGGCGGGTCCTACGAGCAGTACTTC. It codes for CASSYSSAGGSYEQYF.

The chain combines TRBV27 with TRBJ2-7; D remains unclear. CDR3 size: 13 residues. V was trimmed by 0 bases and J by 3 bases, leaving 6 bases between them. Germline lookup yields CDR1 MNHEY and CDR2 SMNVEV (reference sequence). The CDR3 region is CASSLSADYEQYF. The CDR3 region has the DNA TGTGCCAGCAGTTTATCCGCAGACTACGAGCAGTACTTC.

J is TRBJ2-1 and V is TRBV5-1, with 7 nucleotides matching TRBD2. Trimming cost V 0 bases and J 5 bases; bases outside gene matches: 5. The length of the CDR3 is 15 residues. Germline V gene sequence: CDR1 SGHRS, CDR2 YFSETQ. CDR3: CASSLDVGGDNEQFF. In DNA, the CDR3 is TGCGCCAGCAGCTTGGATGTGGGGGGGGACAATGAGCAGTTCTTC.

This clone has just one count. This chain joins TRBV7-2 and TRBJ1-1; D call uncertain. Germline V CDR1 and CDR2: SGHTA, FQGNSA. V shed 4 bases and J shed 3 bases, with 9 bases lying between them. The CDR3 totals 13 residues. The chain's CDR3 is CASSSAQYTEAFF. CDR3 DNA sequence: TGTGCCAGCAGCTCGGCACAGTACACTGAAGCTTTCTTT.

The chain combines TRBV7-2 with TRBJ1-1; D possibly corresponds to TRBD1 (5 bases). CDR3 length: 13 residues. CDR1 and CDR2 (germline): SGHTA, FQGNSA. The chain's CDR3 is CVSGKERGTEAFF. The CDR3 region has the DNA TGTGTGAGTGGAAAGGAAAGGGGCACTGAAGCTTTCTTT. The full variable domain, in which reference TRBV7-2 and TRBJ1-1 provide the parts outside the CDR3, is GAGVSQSPSNKVTEKGKDVELRCDPISGHTALYWYRQSLGQGLEFLIYFQGNSAPDKSGLPSDRFSAERTGGSVSTLTIQRTQQEDSAVYLCVSGKERGTEAFFGQGTRLTVV.

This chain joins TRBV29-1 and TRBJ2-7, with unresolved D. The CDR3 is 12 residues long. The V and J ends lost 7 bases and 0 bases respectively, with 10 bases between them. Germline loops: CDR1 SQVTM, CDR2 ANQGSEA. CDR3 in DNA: TGCAGCGCCCAACGCAGCTCCTACGAGCAGTACTTC. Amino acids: CSAQRSSYEQYF.

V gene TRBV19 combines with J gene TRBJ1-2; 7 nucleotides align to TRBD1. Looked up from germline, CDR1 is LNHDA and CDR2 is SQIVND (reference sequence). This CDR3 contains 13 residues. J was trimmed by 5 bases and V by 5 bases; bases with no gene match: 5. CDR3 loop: CASSVGTAYGYTF. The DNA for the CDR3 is TGTGCCAGTAGTGTCGGGACAGCTTATGGCTACACCTTC.

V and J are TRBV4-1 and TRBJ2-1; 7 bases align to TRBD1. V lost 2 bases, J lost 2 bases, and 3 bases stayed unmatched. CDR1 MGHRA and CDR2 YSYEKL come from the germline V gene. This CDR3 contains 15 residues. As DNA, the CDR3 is TGCGCCAGCAGCCAACGACAGGGTCCCTACAATGAGCAGTTCTTC. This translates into CASSQRQGPYNEQFF.

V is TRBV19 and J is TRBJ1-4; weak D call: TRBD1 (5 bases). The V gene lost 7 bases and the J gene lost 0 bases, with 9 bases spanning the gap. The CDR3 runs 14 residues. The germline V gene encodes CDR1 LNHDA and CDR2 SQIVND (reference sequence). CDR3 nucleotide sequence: TGTGCCAGTACTCCCAGGGCAACTAATGAAAAACTGTTTTTT. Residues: CASTPRATNEKLFF.

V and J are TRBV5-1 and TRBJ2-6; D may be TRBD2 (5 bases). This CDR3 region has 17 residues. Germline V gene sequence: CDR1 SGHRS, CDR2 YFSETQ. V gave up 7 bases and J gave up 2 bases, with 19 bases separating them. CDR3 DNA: TGCGCCAGCCTATTGTCTGGGAGTGGTCCTGGGGCCAACGTCCTGACTTTC. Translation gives CASLLSGSGPGANVLTF.

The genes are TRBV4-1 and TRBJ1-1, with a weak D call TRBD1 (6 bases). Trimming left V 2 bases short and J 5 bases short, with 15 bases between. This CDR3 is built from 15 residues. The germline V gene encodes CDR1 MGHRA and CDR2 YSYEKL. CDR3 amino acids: CASSQWKGGNTEAFF. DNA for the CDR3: TGCGCCAGCAGCCAATGGAAGGGGGGGAATACTGAAGCTTTCTTT.

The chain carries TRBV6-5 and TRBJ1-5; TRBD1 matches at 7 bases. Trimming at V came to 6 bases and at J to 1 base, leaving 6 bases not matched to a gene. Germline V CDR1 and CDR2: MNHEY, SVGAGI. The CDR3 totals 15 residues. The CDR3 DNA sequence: TGTGCCAGCAGACCACAGGGGCCGAGCAATCAGCCCCAGCATTTT. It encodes CASRPQGPSNQPQHF.

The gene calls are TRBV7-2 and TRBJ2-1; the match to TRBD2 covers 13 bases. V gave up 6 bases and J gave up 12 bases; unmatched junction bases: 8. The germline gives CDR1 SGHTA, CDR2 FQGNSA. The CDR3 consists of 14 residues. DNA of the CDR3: TGTGCCAGCAGTGGACTAGCGGGAGCGGGATCGCAGTTCTTC. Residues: CASSGLAGAGSQFF.

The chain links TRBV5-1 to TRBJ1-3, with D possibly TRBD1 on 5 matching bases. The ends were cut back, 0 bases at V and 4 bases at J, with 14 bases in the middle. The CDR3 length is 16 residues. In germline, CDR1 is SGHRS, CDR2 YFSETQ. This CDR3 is CASSLALGGYGNTIYF. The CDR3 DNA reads TGCGCCAGCAGCTTGGCCCTGGGGGGGTACGGAAACACCATATATTTT.

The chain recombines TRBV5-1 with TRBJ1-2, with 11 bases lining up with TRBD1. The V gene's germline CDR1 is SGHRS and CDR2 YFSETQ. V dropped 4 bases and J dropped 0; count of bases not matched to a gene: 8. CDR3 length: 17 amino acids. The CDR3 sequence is CASSPWTGGGSNYGYTF. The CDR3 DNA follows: TGCGCCAGCAGCCCCTGGACAGGGGGCGGATCTAACTATGGCTACACCTTC.

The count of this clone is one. The CDR3 is CASSVGGGGEQYF. The CDR3 DNA reads as TGTGCCAGCAGCGTAGGGGGAGGCGGCGAGCAGTACTTC. The V call is TRBV9, the J call TRBJ2-5; a weak D match, TRBD2 (6 bases). The closer fit of TRBJ2-7 to the DNA end suggests the J call may be wrong. Germline V gene lookup returns CDR1 SGDLS and CDR2 YYNGEE. The CDR3 is 13 amino acids.

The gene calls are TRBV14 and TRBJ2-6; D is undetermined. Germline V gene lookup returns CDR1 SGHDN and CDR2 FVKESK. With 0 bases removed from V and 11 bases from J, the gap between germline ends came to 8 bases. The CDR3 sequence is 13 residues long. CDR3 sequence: CASSQDYGDVLTF. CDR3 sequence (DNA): TGTGCCAGCAGCCAAGATTATGGAGACGTCCTGACTTTC.